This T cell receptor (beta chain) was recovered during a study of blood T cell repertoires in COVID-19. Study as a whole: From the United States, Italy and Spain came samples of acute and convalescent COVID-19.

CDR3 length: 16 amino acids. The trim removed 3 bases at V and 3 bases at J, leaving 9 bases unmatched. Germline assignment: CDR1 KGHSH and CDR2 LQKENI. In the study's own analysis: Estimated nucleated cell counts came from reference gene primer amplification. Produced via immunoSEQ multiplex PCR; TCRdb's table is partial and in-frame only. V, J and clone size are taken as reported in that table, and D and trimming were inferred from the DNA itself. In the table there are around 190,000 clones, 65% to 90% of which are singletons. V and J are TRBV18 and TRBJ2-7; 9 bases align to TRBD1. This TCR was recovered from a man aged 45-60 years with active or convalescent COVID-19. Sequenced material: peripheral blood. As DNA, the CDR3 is TGTGCCAGCTCACCCACCCTGGGACAGGGAAGCTACGAGCAGTACTTC. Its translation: CASSPTLGQGSYEQYF.